This T cell receptor beta chain was captured in a study of blood T cells in healthy people across ages. Roughly 10 milliliters of peripheral blood were drawn from each donor. Researchers report isolating at least 6 million PBMCs per sample. Findings and caveats of the study: In these data, TCR beta diversity tracked strongly with naive T cell percentage.

The use of a sample-barcoded 5' primer and a J-beta primer mix characterized a second PCR of about 6 to 11 cycles. Each cDNA was tagged by a template-switch adaptor containing 12 random nucleotides. TCRdb ran MiXCR on the 5' RACE reads and lists one entry per CDR3 protein. The data hold some 1.6 million distinct CDR3 sequences, with around 35% observed a single time. The V end lost 0 bases, the J end lost 4 bases, and 10 bases lay between the germline ends. This CDR3 contains 15 residues. CDR1 is SGDLS and CDR2 is YYNGEE in the germline V gene. This clonotype was recorded a few times. Its antigen is currently unknown.

Sequences were obtained from blood. The chain uses TRBV9 and TRBJ1-4; D not certain. The source is a woman in her 30s in good health. CDR3 nucleotide sequence: TGTGCCAGCAGCGTAGCAAACAGTCATAATGAAAAACTGTTTTTT. Translation: CASSVANSHNEKLFF.